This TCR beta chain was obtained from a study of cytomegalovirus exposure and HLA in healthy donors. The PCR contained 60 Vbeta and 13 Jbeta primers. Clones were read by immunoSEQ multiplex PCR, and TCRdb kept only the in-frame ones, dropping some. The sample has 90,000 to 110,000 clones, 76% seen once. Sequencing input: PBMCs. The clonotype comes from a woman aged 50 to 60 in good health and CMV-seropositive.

CDR3 sequence (DNA): TGTGCCAGCACTCTCTCACTAGCGGCGAACACCGGGGAGCTGTTTTTT. It codes for CASTLSLAANTGELFF. This chain links TRBV7-9 with TRBJ2-2; 8 bases are shared with TRBD2. CDR1 is SEHNR, CDR2 FQNEAQ, per germline (reference sequence). V was clipped by 7 bases and J by 0 bases; unmatched bases: 7. This CDR3 contains 16 residues.